The clone carrying this T cell receptor beta chain showed up just a few times. Per the germline V gene, CDR1 is SGHDN and CDR2 is FVKESK. V was pared by 7 bases and J by 3 bases, with 12 bases between. This CDR3 is 13 amino acids long. These data originate in a study of patients and donors after allogeneic stem cell transplantation. TCRdb reprocessed the RT-PCR reads via MiXCR and lists one record per CDR3 protein. This table has about 960,000 distinct CDR3 sequences, roughly 18% appearing once. This sequence was found in a human donor who was either an allogeneic HSCT recipient or a stem cell or donor lymphocyte infusion donor (not recorded which). It is not recorded whose cells these are; they may come from a transplant donor. This chain uses TRBV14 with TRBJ1-1; possible D gene TRBD1, 5 bases. The sample was blood, either unsorted or a sorted T cell fraction (not recorded which). CDR3 coding DNA: TGTGCCAGCAATGACTGGGGGGACACTGAAGCTTTCTTT. Translation gives CASNDWGDTEAFF.